These T cell receptor beta chains were read from a single sample in a study of blood T cell repertoires in COVID-19. Produced via immunoSEQ multiplex PCR; TCRdb's table is partial and in-frame only. The sample has some 430,000 clones; less than 95% are singletons. Sequencing was done on a sample of PBMCs or T cells enriched from blood (not recorded which). The receptors come from a man between 18 and 35 years old who had recovered from COVID-19. Both conserved end residues are part of each CDR3. Each record gives: CDR3 length, V gene, J gene, clone size, D gene, CDR3 protein, CDR3 DNA. D genes are given only for firm matches. A row's size may be missing; if present it is once, few, many or a size class.

cdr3_length: 13; v_call: TRBV24-1; j_call: TRBJ2-5; clone_size: -; d_call: -; cdr3_aa: CATSDLLVGTQYF; cdr3_nt: TGTGCCACCAGTGATTTGCTAGTCGGGACCCAGTACTTC
cdr3_length: 13; v_call: TRBV12-5; j_call: TRBJ1-5; clone_size: -; d_call: -; cdr3_aa: CASGLVLGQPQHF; cdr3_nt: TGTGCTAGTGGTTTGGTACTCGGTCAGCCCCAGCATTTT
cdr3_length: 16; v_call: TRBV7-9; j_call: TRBJ2-2; clone_size: once; d_call: TRBD1; cdr3_aa: CASSPHPGQGPGELFF; cdr3_nt: TGTGCCAGCAGCCCACATCCGGGACAGGGTCCCGGGGAGCTGTTTTTT
cdr3_length: 16; v_call: TRBV18; j_call: TRBJ2-1; clone_size: -; d_call: -; cdr3_aa: CASSLGTFSPYNEQFF; cdr3_nt: TGTGCCAGCTCACTGGGGACTTTCAGCCCCTACAATGAGCAGTTCTTC
cdr3_length: 13; v_call: TRBV7-2; j_call: TRBJ2-3; clone_size: -; d_call: -; cdr3_aa: CASSLAVGDTQYF; cdr3_nt: TGTGCCAGCAGCTTAGCGGTGGGCGATACGCAGTATTTT
cdr3_length: 12; v_call: TRBV3-1/TRBV3-2; j_call: TRBJ2-7; clone_size: -; d_call: -; cdr3_aa: CASSTQDYEQYF; cdr3_nt: TGTGCCAGCAGCACCCAGGACTACGAGCAGTACTTC
cdr3_length: 15; v_call: TRBV19; j_call: TRBJ1-6; clone_size: -; d_call: -; cdr3_aa: CASRPDSSYNSPLHF; cdr3_nt: TGTGCCAGTAGGCCTGACAGCTCCTATAATTCACCCCTCCACTTT
cdr3_length: 15; v_call: TRBV14; j_call: TRBJ1-3; clone_size: -; d_call: -; cdr3_aa: CASSQDRVSGNTIYF; cdr3_nt: TGTGCCAGCAGCCAAGACAGGGTCTCTGGAAACACCATATATTTT
cdr3_length: 14; v_call: TRBV6-5; j_call: TRBJ1-2; clone_size: -; d_call: TRBD1; cdr3_aa: CASRGTGTPYGYTF; cdr3_nt: TGTGCCAGCAGGGGGACAGGGACCCCCTATGGCTACACCTTC
cdr3_length: 13; v_call: TRBV7-6; j_call: TRBJ2-5; clone_size: -; d_call: TRBD1; cdr3_aa: CASSLSGGETQYF; cdr3_nt: TGTGCCAGCAGCTTATCAGGGGGAGAGACCCAGTACTTC
cdr3_length: 15; v_call: TRBV12-5; j_call: TRBJ2-2; clone_size: -; d_call: -; cdr3_aa: CASGGDWRNTGELFF; cdr3_nt: TGTGCTAGTGGGGGGGACTGGAGAAACACCGGGGAGCTGTTTTTT
cdr3_length: 13; v_call: TRBV18; j_call: TRBJ1-2; clone_size: -; d_call: -; cdr3_aa: CASSPSLSYGYTF; cdr3_nt: TGTGCCAGCTCACCATCCTTGTCCTATGGCTACACCTTC
cdr3_length: 18; v_call: TRBV27; j_call: TRBJ2-7; clone_size: -; d_call: TRBD2; cdr3_aa: CASSPQLTSGRAYYEQYF; cdr3_nt: TGTGCCAGCAGTCCACAACTTACTAGCGGGAGGGCTTACTACGAGCAGTACTTC
cdr3_length: 15; v_call: TRBV27; j_call: TRBJ1-1; clone_size: -; d_call: -; cdr3_aa: CASSLGGEINTEAFF; cdr3_nt: TGTGCCAGCAGTTTGGGGGGGGAGATAAACACTGAAGCTTTCTTT
cdr3_length: 15; v_call: TRBV3-1/TRBV3-2; j_call: TRBJ1-4; clone_size: -; d_call: -; cdr3_aa: CASSRVSGGREKLFF; cdr3_nt: TGTGCCAGCAGCCGAGTGTCGGGGGGTCGGGAAAAACTGTTTTTT
cdr3_length: 15; v_call: TRBV4-1; j_call: TRBJ2-7; clone_size: -; d_call: -; cdr3_aa: CASSLRTGWRHEQYF; cdr3_nt: TGCGCCAGCAGCCTCCGAACAGGATGGCGGCACGAGCAGTACTTC
cdr3_length: 14; v_call: TRBV5-1; j_call: TRBJ2-7; clone_size: -; d_call: -; cdr3_aa: CASSLTRDTTGQYF; cdr3_nt: TGCGCCAGCAGCTTGACTCGGGACACGACGGGGCAGTACTTC
cdr3_length: 12; v_call: TRBV29-1; j_call: TRBJ2-7; clone_size: once; d_call: -; cdr3_aa: CSVDRGASEQYF; cdr3_nt: TGCAGCGTTGATCGGGGGGCCAGCGAGCAGTACTTC
cdr3_length: 14; v_call: TRBV7-8; j_call: TRBJ1-3; clone_size: -; d_call: -; cdr3_aa: CASSAGGSGNTIYF; cdr3_nt: TGTGCCAGCAGCGCGGGGGGCTCTGGAAACACCATATATTTT
cdr3_length: 14; v_call: TRBV10-3; j_call: TRBJ1-5; clone_size: -; d_call: -; cdr3_aa: CAISAGLSNQPQHF; cdr3_nt: TGTGCCATCAGTGCGGGGTTAAGCAATCAGCCCCAGCATTTT
cdr3_length: 15; v_call: TRBV10-2; j_call: TRBJ1-2; clone_size: -; d_call: -; cdr3_aa: CASSEGRRGADGYTF; cdr3_nt: TGCGCCAGCAGTGAGGGTAGACGGGGGGCGGATGGCTACACCTTC
cdr3_length: 14; v_call: TRBV3-1/TRBV3-2; j_call: TRBJ1-1; clone_size: -; d_call: -; cdr3_aa: CASSQGDSNTEAFF; cdr3_nt: TGTGCCAGCAGCCAAGGGGACTCGAACACTGAAGCTTTCTTT
cdr3_length: 15; v_call: TRBV10-2; j_call: TRBJ2-3; clone_size: -; d_call: -; cdr3_aa: CASARTATSTDTQYF; cdr3_nt: TGCGCCAGTGCTCGGACTGCTACTAGCACAGATACGCAGTATTTT
cdr3_length: 15; v_call: TRBV24-1; j_call: TRBJ1-2; clone_size: -; d_call: TRBD1; cdr3_aa: CATSDPRDRGNGYTF; cdr3_nt: TGTGCCACCAGTGATCCCCGCGACAGGGGAAATGGCTACACCTTC
cdr3_length: 14; v_call: TRBV10-3; j_call: TRBJ2-1; clone_size: once; d_call: TRBD1; cdr3_aa: CATVGDRGPNEQFF; cdr3_nt: TGTGCCACGGTTGGGGACAGGGGTCCGAATGAGCAGTTCTTC
cdr3_length: 14; v_call: TRBV19; j_call: TRBJ1-2; clone_size: once; d_call: -; cdr3_aa: CASSTPQGNYGYTF; cdr3_nt: TGTGCCAGTAGTACGCCACAGGGAAACTATGGCTACACCTTC
cdr3_length: 14; v_call: TRBV7-3; j_call: TRBJ1-1; clone_size: -; d_call: TRBD1; cdr3_aa: CASSSDRGRSEAFF; cdr3_nt: TGTGCCAGCAGCTCCGACAGGGGGCGTAGTGAAGCTTTCTTT
cdr3_length: 14; v_call: TRBV5-4; j_call: TRBJ1-1; clone_size: -; d_call: TRBD1; cdr3_aa: CASSFLVTGAEAFF; cdr3_nt: TGTGCCAGCAGCTTCCTGGTGACAGGGGCTGAAGCTTTCTTT
cdr3_length: 14; v_call: TRBV5-1; j_call: TRBJ2-7; clone_size: -; d_call: TRBD1; cdr3_aa: CASRLGQGANEQYF; cdr3_nt: TGCGCCAGCAGACTAGGACAGGGGGCAAATGAGCAGTACTTC
cdr3_length: 17; v_call: TRBV1; j_call: TRBJ2-3; clone_size: -; d_call: -; cdr3_aa: CTSSQSLRGSSTDTQYF; cdr3_nt: TGCACCAGCAGCCAAAGTCTTCGAGGATCTAGCACAGATACGCAGTATTTT
cdr3_length: 15; v_call: TRBV7-6; j_call: TRBJ1-1; clone_size: once; d_call: -; cdr3_aa: CASSDPRGGNTEAFF; cdr3_nt: TGTGCCAGCAGCGACCCCCGGGGAGGGAACACTGAAGCTTTCTTT
cdr3_length: 17; v_call: TRBV28; j_call: TRBJ1-3; clone_size: -; d_call: TRBD1; cdr3_aa: CASSSDRGLALGNTIYF; cdr3_nt: TGTGCCAGCAGTTCAGACAGGGGCCTCGCACTTGGAAACACCATATATTTT
cdr3_length: 17; v_call: TRBV19; j_call: TRBJ2-6; clone_size: -; d_call: TRBD1; cdr3_aa: CASGDRGRNSGANVLTF; cdr3_nt: TGTGCCAGTGGAGACAGGGGGCGAAACTCTGGGGCCAACGTCCTGACTTTC
cdr3_length: 14; v_call: TRBV27; j_call: TRBJ2-7; clone_size: -; d_call: TRBD1; cdr3_aa: CASIPLDRPYEQYF; cdr3_nt: TGTGCCAGCATCCCCTTGGACAGGCCTTACGAGCAGTACTTC
cdr3_length: 13; v_call: TRBV7-3; j_call: TRBJ1-5; clone_size: -; d_call: -; cdr3_aa: CASSLTLGGPQHF; cdr3_nt: TGTGCCAGCAGCTTAACCCTCGGGGGGCCCCAGCATTTT
cdr3_length: 16; v_call: TRBV5-4; j_call: TRBJ1-3; clone_size: -; d_call: -; cdr3_aa: CASSVGVRGSGNTIYF; cdr3_nt: TGTGCCAGCAGCGTGGGGGTCAGGGGCTCTGGAAACACCATATATTTT
cdr3_length: 14; v_call: TRBV12-5; j_call: TRBJ1-5; clone_size: once; d_call: -; cdr3_aa: CASGLWAFNQPQHF; cdr3_nt: TGTGCTAGTGGTTTATGGGCCTTCAATCAGCCCCAGCATTTT
cdr3_length: 12; v_call: TRBV28; j_call: TRBJ2-3; clone_size: -; d_call: -; cdr3_aa: CASSLVSDTQYF; cdr3_nt: TGTGCCAGCAGTTTAGTCTCAGATACGCAGTATTTT
cdr3_length: 14; v_call: TRBV28; j_call: TRBJ1-6; clone_size: few; d_call: -; cdr3_aa: CASIEDTGNSPLHF; cdr3_nt: TGTGCCAGCATAGAGGACACCGGGAATTCACCCCTCCACTTT
cdr3_length: 15; v_call: TRBV3-1/TRBV3-2; j_call: TRBJ2-3; clone_size: -; d_call: TRBD2; cdr3_aa: CASSPTSGVRDTQYF; cdr3_nt: TGTGCCAGCAGCCCCACTAGCGGGGTAAGAGATACGCAGTATTTT
cdr3_length: 15; v_call: TRBV5-1; j_call: TRBJ2-7; clone_size: -; d_call: -; cdr3_aa: CASSPALPGSYEQYF; cdr3_nt: TGCGCCAGCAGCCCCGCTTTGCCAGGGTCCTACGAGCAGTACTTC
cdr3_length: 17; v_call: TRBV4-1; j_call: TRBJ2-7; clone_size: -; d_call: -; cdr3_aa: CASSQAAGVYSSYEQYF; cdr3_nt: TGCGCCAGCAGCCAAGCCGCCGGGGTCTATAGCTCCTACGAGCAGTACTTC
cdr3_length: 16; v_call: TRBV19; j_call: TRBJ1-1; clone_size: few; d_call: -; cdr3_aa: CASSMRTARTISEAFF; cdr3_nt: TGTGCCAGTAGTATGAGGACAGCGAGAACAATATCTGAAGCTTTCTTT
cdr3_length: 11; v_call: TRBV28; j_call: TRBJ2-7; clone_size: -; d_call: -; cdr3_aa: CASSQEGKQYF; cdr3_nt: TGTGCCAGCAGTCAGGAGGGTAAGCAGTACTTC
cdr3_length: 14; v_call: TRBV4-1; j_call: TRBJ1-4; clone_size: -; d_call: -; cdr3_aa: CASSQVYGVEKLFF; cdr3_nt: TGCGCCAGCAGCCAAGTCTACGGGGTTGAAAAACTGTTTTTT
cdr3_length: 12; v_call: TRBV4-1; j_call: TRBJ2-1; clone_size: -; d_call: -; cdr3_aa: CASSHLLGEQFF; cdr3_nt: TGCGCCAGCAGCCATTTACTGGGCGAGCAGTTCTTC
cdr3_length: 13; v_call: TRBV7-3; j_call: TRBJ2-1; clone_size: -; d_call: TRBD2; cdr3_aa: CASAGGPDNEQFF; cdr3_nt: TGTGCCAGCGCGGGGGGGCCCGACAATGAGCAGTTCTTC
cdr3_length: 14; v_call: TRBV2; j_call: TRBJ2-7; clone_size: -; d_call: -; cdr3_aa: CASSDRGSTYEQYF; cdr3_nt: TGTGCCAGCAGTGACAGGGGATCAACCTACGAGCAGTACTTC
cdr3_length: 14; v_call: TRBV7-9; j_call: TRBJ1-2; clone_size: -; d_call: -; cdr3_aa: CASSPQGNENGYTF; cdr3_nt: TGTGCCAGCAGCCCGCAGGGTAACGAAAATGGCTACACCTTC
cdr3_length: 16; v_call: TRBV25-1; j_call: TRBJ1-2; clone_size: -; d_call: -; cdr3_aa: CASSDPGGGPSSGYTF; cdr3_nt: TGTGCCAGCAGTGACCCGGGAGGCGGCCCTTCTAGCGGCTACACCTTC
cdr3_length: 12; v_call: TRBV5-8; j_call: TRBJ2-7; clone_size: -; d_call: -; cdr3_aa: CASSGRGYEQYF; cdr3_nt: TGTGCCAGCAGCGGGCGGGGATACGAGCAGTACTTC
cdr3_length: 15; v_call: TRBV7-9; j_call: TRBJ1-2; clone_size: -; d_call: TRBD1; cdr3_aa: CASSDAGGTGYGYTF; cdr3_nt: TGTGCCAGCAGCGACGCAGGGGGCACTGGCTATGGCTACACCTTC
cdr3_length: 15; v_call: TRBV10-1; j_call: TRBJ1-4; clone_size: -; d_call: TRBD1; cdr3_aa: CASSRTGNGNEKLFF; cdr3_nt: TGCGCCAGCTCACGGACAGGGAACGGTAATGAAAAACTGTTTTTT
cdr3_length: 15; v_call: TRBV19; j_call: TRBJ2-5; clone_size: few; d_call: -; cdr3_aa: CASSRRHSRLETQYF; cdr3_nt: TGTGCCAGTAGCCGACGCCACAGCAGGCTTGAGACCCAGTACTTC
cdr3_length: 13; v_call: TRBV11-2; j_call: TRBJ1-1; clone_size: -; d_call: -; cdr3_aa: CASSFPGGTEAFF; cdr3_nt: TGTGCCAGCAGCTTCCCAGGAGGGACTGAAGCTTTCTTT
cdr3_length: 13; v_call: TRBV18; j_call: TRBJ2-7; clone_size: -; d_call: -; cdr3_aa: CASSPGGTSEQYF; cdr3_nt: TGTGCCAGCTCACCAGGGGGGACCTCCGAGCAGTACTTC
cdr3_length: 14; v_call: TRBV6-5; j_call: TRBJ1-6; clone_size: -; d_call: -; cdr3_aa: CASSFLQGNSPLHF; cdr3_nt: TGTGCCAGCAGTTTTCTGCAGGGGAATTCACCCCTCCACTTT